A selection of T cell receptor beta chains follows, all from one sample in a study of T cells in Graves' hyperthyroidism and ophthalmopathy. MiXCR, applied by TCRdb to the multiplex PCR reads, yields one record per CDR3 protein. The table has approximately 700,000 distinct CDR3 sequences, approximately 16% seen once. The specimen was blood. These receptors were taken from a man between 18 and 29 years old with Graves' hyperthyroidism. The CDR3 runs from the conserved cysteine through the conserved F or W. Fields, in order: clone size, V gene, D gene, J gene, CDR3 protein, CDR3 DNA. The D gene is left open where the match is weak. A clone size is listed for some rows: how often the clone was seen (once, few, many), or a class if it is expanded.

clone size: -; V gene: TRBV10-3; D gene: -; J gene: TRBJ2-3; CDR3 protein: CAISEPRDITTDTQYF; CDR3 DNA: TGTGCCATCAGTGAGCCGAGGGACATCACCACAGATACGCAGTATTTT
clone size: many; V gene: TRBV11-1; D gene: -; J gene: TRBJ2-7; CDR3 protein: CASSGQAPKDYEQYF; CDR3 DNA: TGTGCCAGCAGCGGTCAGGCCCCCAAGGATTACGAGCAGTACTTC
clone size: -; V gene: TRBV6-4; D gene: TRBD2; J gene: TRBJ2-1; CDR3 protein: CASSALAGSSYNEQFF; CDR3 DNA: TGTGCCAGCAGTGCCCTAGCGGGAAGCTCCTACAATGAGCAGTTCTTC
clone size: many; V gene: TRBV2; D gene: -; J gene: TRBJ2-5; CDR3 protein: CASSDLGEETQYF; CDR3 DNA: TGTGCCAGCAGTGATTTAGGGGAAGAGACCCAGTACTTC
clone size: many; V gene: TRBV20-1; D gene: -; J gene: TRBJ2-7; CDR3 protein: CSARDPRPGTYEQYF; CDR3 DNA: TGCAGTGCTAGAGATCCCCGACCGGGAACCTACGAGCAGTACTTC
clone size: -; V gene: TRBV28; D gene: -; J gene: TRBJ2-1; CDR3 protein: CASISTLYNELFF; CDR3 DNA: TGTGCCAGCATCTCGACACTTTACAATGAGCTGTTCTTC
clone size: many; V gene: TRBV12-3/TRBV12-4; D gene: -; J gene: TRBJ2-7; CDR3 protein: CASSLVGSLYEQYF; CDR3 DNA: TGTGCCAGCAGTTTAGTGGGCTCCCTCTACGAGCAGTACTTC
clone size: few; V gene: TRBV6-2/TRBV6-3; D gene: -; J gene: TRBJ1-2; CDR3 protein: CASSTEWDTDRVGYTF; CDR3 DNA: TGTGCCAGCAGTACAGAATGGGACACTGACCGGGTTGGCTACACCTTC
clone size: many; V gene: TRBV28; D gene: -; J gene: TRBJ1-4; CDR3 protein: CASSPRGLNNEKLFF; CDR3 DNA: TGTGCCAGCAGTCCCCGGGGACTGAATAATGAAAAACTGTTTTTT
clone size: many; V gene: TRBV15; D gene: TRBD2; J gene: TRBJ2-5; CDR3 protein: CATSSGRETQYF; CDR3 DNA: TGTGCCACCAGCAGCGGGAGGGAGACCCAGTACTTC
clone size: many; V gene: TRBV3-1; D gene: TRBD2; J gene: TRBJ2-1; CDR3 protein: CASSQPGGRRDNEQFF; CDR3 DNA: TGTGCCAGCAGCCAACCGGGCGGGAGAAGGGACAATGAGCAGTTCTTC
clone size: many; V gene: TRBV12-3/TRBV12-4; D gene: -; J gene: TRBJ1-1; CDR3 protein: CASSLAGGVDTEAFF; CDR3 DNA: TGTGCCAGCAGTCTCGCTGGGGGGGTAGACACTGAAGCTTTCTTT
clone size: many; V gene: TRBV18; D gene: -; J gene: TRBJ2-3; CDR3 protein: CASSRPLAPRADTQYF; CDR3 DNA: TGTGCCAGCTCACGGCCACTAGCTCCTCGTGCAGATACGCAGTATTTT
clone size: few; V gene: TRBV20-1; D gene: TRBD1; J gene: TRBJ2-7; CDR3 protein: CSARLGTGDYEQYF; CDR3 DNA: TGCAGTGCTAGACTAGGGACAGGGGACTACGAGCAGTACTTC
clone size: many; V gene: TRBV7-2; D gene: TRBD2; J gene: TRBJ2-7; CDR3 protein: CASTEYSGAGGEQYF; CDR3 DNA: TGTGCCAGCACCGAATATAGCGGGGCCGGAGGCGAGCAGTACTTC
clone size: -; V gene: TRBV28; D gene: -; J gene: TRBJ1-6; CDR3 protein: CASSLSSGNSPLHF; CDR3 DNA: TGTGCCAGCAGTTTAAGTTCTGGGAATTCACCCCTCCACTTT
clone size: many; V gene: TRBV7-9; D gene: TRBD1; J gene: TRBJ1-2; CDR3 protein: CASSQGADYGYTF; CDR3 DNA: TGTGCCAGCAGCCAGGGGGCAGACTATGGCTACACCTTC
clone size: -; V gene: TRBV7-8; D gene: TRBD1; J gene: TRBJ2-5; CDR3 protein: CASRGTGELETQYF; CDR3 DNA: TGTGCCAGCAGGGGGACAGGGGAGTTAGAGACCCAGTACTTC
clone size: many; V gene: TRBV13; D gene: -; J gene: TRBJ2-5; CDR3 protein: CASSSRAGGETQYF; CDR3 DNA: TGTGCCAGCAGCTCCCGGGCCGGCGGAGAGACCCAGTACTTC
clone size: many; V gene: TRBV28; D gene: -; J gene: TRBJ1-1; CDR3 protein: CASSLNFPATEAFF; CDR3 DNA: TGTGCCAGCAGTTTAAATTTCCCAGCCACTGAAGCTTTCTTT
clone size: -; V gene: TRBV5-8; D gene: -; J gene: TRBJ1-5; CDR3 protein: CASSLVDSGGLNQPQHF; CDR3 DNA: TGTGCCAGCAGCTTGGTCGACTCAGGAGGGCTAAATCAGCCCCAGCATTTT
clone size: -; V gene: TRBV20-1; D gene: TRBD2; J gene: TRBJ2-7; CDR3 protein: CSARGSGGGRAPYEQYF; CDR3 DNA: TGCAGTGCTAGAGGGTCCGGTGGCGGGAGGGCCCCGTACGAGCAGTACTTC
clone size: many; V gene: TRBV27; D gene: -; J gene: TRBJ1-1; CDR3 protein: CASSFSGPLKGDTEAFF; CDR3 DNA: TGTGCCAGCAGTTTTTCTGGACCCCTGAAGGGGGACACTGAAGCTTTCTTT
clone size: -; V gene: TRBV2; D gene: -; J gene: TRBJ1-4; CDR3 protein: CASSIGINEKLFF; CDR3 DNA: TGTGCCAGCAGTATCGGGATTAATGAAAAACTGTTTTTT
clone size: many; V gene: TRBV28; D gene: -; J gene: TRBJ2-7; CDR3 protein: CASSLFGGTEANFYEQYF; CDR3 DNA: TGTGCCAGCAGTTTATTTGGCGGCACGGAGGCGAACTTCTACGAGCAGTACTTC
clone size: -; V gene: TRBV9; D gene: -; J gene: TRBJ1-3; CDR3 protein: CASSVAQAASGNTIYF; CDR3 DNA: TGTGCCAGCAGCGTAGCTCAGGCAGCCTCTGGAAACACCATATATTTT
clone size: -; V gene: TRBV6-4; D gene: TRBD1; J gene: TRBJ1-2; CDR3 protein: CASGNTGGNGYTF; CDR3 DNA: TGTGCCAGCGGTAATACAGGGGGCAATGGCTACACCTTC
clone size: -; V gene: TRBV19; D gene: TRBD1; J gene: TRBJ2-5; CDR3 protein: CASSFLPGTGGETQYF; CDR3 DNA: TGTGCCAGTAGTTTCCTACCCGGGACAGGGGGAGAGACCCAGTACTTC
clone size: few; V gene: TRBV5-1; D gene: TRBD2; J gene: TRBJ2-1; CDR3 protein: CASSLDSGKQFF; CDR3 DNA: TGCGCCAGCAGCTTGGACAGCGGGAAGCAGTTCTTC
clone size: many; V gene: TRBV6-2/TRBV6-3; D gene: -; J gene: TRBJ2-3; CDR3 protein: CASSYAPWRAGDTQYF; CDR3 DNA: TGTGCCAGCAGTTACGCCCCCTGGAGGGCCGGGGATACGCAGTATTTT
clone size: many; V gene: TRBV30; D gene: -; J gene: TRBJ2-7; CDR3 protein: CAWSQRRGSRHEQYF; CDR3 DNA: TGTGCCTGGAGTCAAAGAAGGGGGTCACGTCACGAGCAGTACTTC
clone size: many; V gene: TRBV6-2/TRBV6-3; D gene: -; J gene: TRBJ1-1; CDR3 protein: CASSYSESSLTTEAFF; CDR3 DNA: TGTGCCAGCAGTTACTCGGAGTCTTCTCTCACCACTGAAGCTTTCTTT
clone size: -; V gene: TRBV29-1; D gene: TRBD2; J gene: TRBJ2-3; CDR3 protein: CSGTLAGHTDTQYF; CDR3 DNA: TGCAGCGGTACCCTAGCGGGGCACACAGATACGCAGTATTTT
clone size: -; V gene: TRBV7-2; D gene: -; J gene: TRBJ2-3; CDR3 protein: CASSLSGTLTDTQYF; CDR3 DNA: TGTGCCAGCAGCTTATCCGGGACCCTCACAGATACGCAGTATTTT
clone size: many; V gene: TRBV5-5; D gene: -; J gene: TRBJ1-1; CDR3 protein: CASSADGSTEAFF; CDR3 DNA: TGTGCCAGCAGCGCGGACGGGAGCACTGAAGCTTTCTTT
clone size: many; V gene: TRBV6-1; D gene: TRBD1; J gene: TRBJ2-2; CDR3 protein: CASSEAQGTVVNGELFF; CDR3 DNA: TGTGCCAGCAGTGAAGCGCAGGGGACAGTCGTCAACGGGGAGCTGTTTTTT
clone size: many; V gene: TRBV28; D gene: -; J gene: TRBJ1-4; CDR3 protein: CASRGRGREKLFF; CDR3 DNA: TGTGCCAGCCGGGGTAGGGGGAGAGAAAAACTGTTTTTT
clone size: -; V gene: TRBV27; D gene: TRBD1; J gene: TRBJ1-5; CDR3 protein: CASSRWTGGFGNQPQHF; CDR3 DNA: TGTGCCAGCAGTAGATGGACAGGGGGCTTCGGCAATCAGCCCCAGCATTTT
clone size: few; V gene: TRBV11-2; D gene: TRBD1; J gene: TRBJ1-3; CDR3 protein: CASSGRGQGAGNTIYF; CDR3 DNA: TGTGCCAGCAGTGGACGGGGACAGGGGGCTGGAAACACCATATATTTT
clone size: many; V gene: TRBV11-2; D gene: TRBD2; J gene: TRBJ2-1; CDR3 protein: CASSLPGTSGTNEQFF; CDR3 DNA: TGTGCCAGCAGCTTGCCGGGGACTAGCGGGACTAATGAGCAGTTCTTC
clone size: once; V gene: TRBV7-2; D gene: TRBD2; J gene: TRBJ2-3; CDR3 protein: CASSLSGSGGNTQYF; CDR3 DNA: TGTGCCAGCAGCTTGAGCGGGAGCGGAGGAAATACGCAGTATTTT